Detailed here is one T cell receptor (beta chain). The antigen is undetermined. The data stem from a study of T cell responses to AZD1222 COVID-19 vaccine. Looking at the study overall: Pooling of second doses given at about 4 or about 12 weeks was done. General study findings and limits: Unmutated variant regions are reportedly the target of nearly half of TCRs that are spike-specific. Mostly white British, mostly female donors; authors suggested clonal diversity may be underestimated. Among AZD1222 vaccinees, only six were seropositive at baseline.

TCRdb's table, derived via immunoSEQ multiplex PCR, lists solely in-frame clones and lacks some. The repertoire consists of some 170,000 clones, with around 90% occurring once and the leading ten covering 2.6%. Deletions cut 2 bases from V and 5 bases from J, with 9 bases between. Per germline, CDR1 MNHEY and CDR2 SVGAGI. This CDR3 region has 13 residues. The genes are TRBV6-5 and TRBJ1-2; D might be TRBD1 (5 bases). Sequencing was performed on peripheral blood, taken on day 0 of AZD1222 vaccination. The sequence came from an adult in good health. CDR3 region: CASSYRDGYGYTF. Written as DNA, the CDR3 is TGTGCCAGCAGTTACCGGGACGGATATGGCTACACCTTC.